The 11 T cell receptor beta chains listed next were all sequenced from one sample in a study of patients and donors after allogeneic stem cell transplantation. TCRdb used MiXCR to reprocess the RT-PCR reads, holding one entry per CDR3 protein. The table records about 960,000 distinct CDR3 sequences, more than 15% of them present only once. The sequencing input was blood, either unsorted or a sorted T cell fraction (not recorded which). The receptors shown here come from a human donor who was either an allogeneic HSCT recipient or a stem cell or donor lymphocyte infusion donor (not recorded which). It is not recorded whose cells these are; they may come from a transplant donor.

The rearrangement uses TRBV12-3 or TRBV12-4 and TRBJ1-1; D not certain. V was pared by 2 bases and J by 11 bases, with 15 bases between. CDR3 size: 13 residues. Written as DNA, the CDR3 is TGTGCCAGCAGTTTAAGGTCACCCGGGGAGGCTTTCTTT. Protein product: CASSLRSPGEAFF.

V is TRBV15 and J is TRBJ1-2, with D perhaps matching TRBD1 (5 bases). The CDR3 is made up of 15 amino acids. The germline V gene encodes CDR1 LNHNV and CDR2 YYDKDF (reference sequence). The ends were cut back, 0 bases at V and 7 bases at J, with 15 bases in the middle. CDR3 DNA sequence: TGTGCCACCAGCAGAGATTCGGGGAGTGGGGCTGGCTACACCTTC. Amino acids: CATSRDSGSGAGYTF. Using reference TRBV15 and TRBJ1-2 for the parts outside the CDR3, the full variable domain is DAMVIQNPRYQVTQFGKPVTLSCSQTLNHNVMYWYQQKSSQAPKLLFHYYDKDFNNEADTPDNFQSRRPNTSFCFLDIRSPGLGDTAMYLCATSRDSGSGAGYTFGSGTRLTVV.

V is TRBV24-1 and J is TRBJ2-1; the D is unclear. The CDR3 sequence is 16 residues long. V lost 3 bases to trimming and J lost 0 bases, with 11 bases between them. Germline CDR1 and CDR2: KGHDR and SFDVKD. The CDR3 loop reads CATSDIDSRSYNEQFF. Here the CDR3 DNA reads TGTGCCACCAGTGATATCGACTCGCGCTCCTACAATGAGCAGTTCTTC.

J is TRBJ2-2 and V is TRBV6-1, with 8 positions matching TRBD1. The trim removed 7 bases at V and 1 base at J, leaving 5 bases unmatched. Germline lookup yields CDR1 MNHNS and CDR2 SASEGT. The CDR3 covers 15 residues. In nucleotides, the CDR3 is TGTGCCAGCACCCAGGGGGCGAGGAACACCGGGGAGCTGTTTTTT. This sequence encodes CASTQGARNTGELFF.

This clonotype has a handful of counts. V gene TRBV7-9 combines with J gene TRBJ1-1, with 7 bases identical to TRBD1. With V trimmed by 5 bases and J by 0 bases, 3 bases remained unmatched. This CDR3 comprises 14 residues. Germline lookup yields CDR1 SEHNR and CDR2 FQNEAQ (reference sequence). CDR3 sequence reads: CASSQDRVNTEAFF. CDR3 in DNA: TGTGCCAGCAGCCAAGACAGGGTGAACACTGAAGCTTTCTTT.

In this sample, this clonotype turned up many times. CDR3 sequence (DNA): TGTGCCAGCAGTATAGGGACGCTTAGAAATGGCTACACCTTC. Residues: CASSIGTLRNGYTF. The chain combines TRBV6-1 with TRBJ1-2; tentatively, D is TRBD1 (5 bases). V lost 5 bases to trimming and J lost 6 bases, with 16 bases between them. The CDR3 has 14 residues. Germline CDR1 MNHNS, CDR2 SASEGT.

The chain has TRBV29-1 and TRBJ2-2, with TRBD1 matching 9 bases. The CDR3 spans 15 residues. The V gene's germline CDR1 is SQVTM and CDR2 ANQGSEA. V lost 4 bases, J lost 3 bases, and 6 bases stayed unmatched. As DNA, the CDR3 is TGCAGCGTTGGGGCCGGGACAGGGTACACCGGGGAGCTGTTTTTT. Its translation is CSVGAGTGYTGELFF.

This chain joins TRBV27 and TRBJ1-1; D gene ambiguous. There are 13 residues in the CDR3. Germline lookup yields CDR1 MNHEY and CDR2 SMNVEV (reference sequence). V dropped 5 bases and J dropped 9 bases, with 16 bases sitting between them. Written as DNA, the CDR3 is TGTGCCAGCAGTCCCACGGTGGTAGGCAAAGCTTTCTTT. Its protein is CASSPTVVGKAFF.

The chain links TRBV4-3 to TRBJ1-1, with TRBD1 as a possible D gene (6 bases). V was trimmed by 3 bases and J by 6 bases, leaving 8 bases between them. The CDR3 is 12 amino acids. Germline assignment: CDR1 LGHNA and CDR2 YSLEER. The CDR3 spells CASSQKGAEAFF. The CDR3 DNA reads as TGCGCCAGCAGCCAGAAGGGGGCTGAAGCTTTCTTT.

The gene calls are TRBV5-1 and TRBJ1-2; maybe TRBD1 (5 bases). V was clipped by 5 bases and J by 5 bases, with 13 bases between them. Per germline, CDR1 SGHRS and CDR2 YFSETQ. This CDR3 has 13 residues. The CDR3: CASRTEEEYGYTF. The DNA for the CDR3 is TGCGCCAGCAGGACAGAGGAGGAATATGGCTACACCTTC.

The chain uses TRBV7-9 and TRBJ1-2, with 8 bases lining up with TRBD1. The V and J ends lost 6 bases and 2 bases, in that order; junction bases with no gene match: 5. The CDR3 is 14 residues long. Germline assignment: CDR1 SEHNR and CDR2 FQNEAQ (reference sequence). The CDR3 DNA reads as TGTGCCAGCAGTCAGGGGGCGCAAAACTATGGCTACACCTTC. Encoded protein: CASSQGAQNYGYTF.